The rows below give T cell receptor beta chains drawn from one sample of a study of control samples from healthy donors and cancer patients. Assay: immunoSEQ multiplex PCR; the TCRdb copy retains only in-frame clones and omits some. The repertoire holds 120,000 to 150,000 clones, with about nine tenths as singletons. Sequenced sample: blood. The receptors derive from a man aged 30 to 45 in good health. CDR3s include the opening cysteine and the closing phenylalanine or tryptophan. D genes are given only for firm matches. Expanded clones are given a class, and other clones once, few, many or no size at all.

abundance | d_gene | j_gene | v_gene | CDR3aa | CDR3nt
- | - | TRBJ2-3 | TRBV7-6 | CASSSISTDTQYF | TGTGCCAGCAGCTCAATTAGCACAGATACGCAGTATTTT
- | - | TRBJ2-1 | TRBV12-3/TRBV12-4 | CASSLRSEQFF | TGTGCCAGCAGTTTAAGGTCTGAGCAGTTCTTC
- | - | TRBJ1-1 | TRBV6-5 | CASSEVLNTEAFF | TGTGCCAGCAGCGAGGTCTTGAACACTGAAGCTTTCTTT
- | - | TRBJ1-3 | TRBV28 | CASMDSGGAIYF | TGTGCCAGCATGGACAGCGGGGGGGCCATATATTTT
- | - | TRBJ1-1 | TRBV27 | CASSLRGIVNTEAFF | TGTGCCAGCAGTTTACGAGGGATAGTGAACACTGAAGCTTTCTTT
- | TRBD2 | TRBJ2-3 | TRBV2 | CASSRLAGITDTQYF | TGTGCCAGCAGTCGACTAGCGGGAATCACAGATACGCAGTATTTT
- | - | TRBJ1-6 | TRBV30 | CAWSGTLGESPLHF | TGTGCCTGGAGTGGGACTCTCGGAGAATCACCCCTCCACTTT
- | - | TRBJ1-2 | TRBV2 | CASNRGRGYTF | TGTGCCAGCAACAGAGGTCGCGGCTACACCTTC
- | - | TRBJ1-5 | TRBV10-1 | CASSEGGKQPQHF | TGCGCCAGCAGTGAAGGAGGGAAACAGCCCCAGCATTTT
once | - | TRBJ2-3 | TRBV10-2 | CASSVEGTQYF | TGCGCCAGCAGTGTGGAAGGAACGCAGTATTTT
- | TRBD2 | TRBJ2-7 | TRBV29-1 | CSVATPLAGDYEQYF | TGCAGCGTTGCCACACCACTAGCGGGGGATTACGAGCAGTACTTC
- | TRBD1 | TRBJ1-1 | TRBV5-4 | CASSLRQGVDTEAFF | TGTGCCAGCAGCTTACGACAGGGAGTAGACACTGAAGCTTTCTTT
- | - | TRBJ2-7 | TRBV27 | CASSSYRDLGQYF | TGTGCCAGCAGTTCCTACAGGGACTTGGGGCAGTACTTC
once | - | TRBJ1-2 | TRBV20-1 | CSARVVAHTF | TGCAGTGCTAGAGTGGTCGCCCACACCTTC
many | TRBD2 | TRBJ2-7 | TRBV18 | CASSTQGGGAHEQYF | TGTGCCAGCTCTACGCAGGGCGGGGGGGCCCACGAGCAGTACTTC